This T cell receptor (beta chain) was identified during a study of blood T cell repertoires in COVID-19. Turning to the study itself: Sites in the United States, Italy and Spain provided acute and convalescent COVID-19 samples.

In germline, CDR1 is KGHDR, CDR2 SFDVKD. V was pared by 5 bases and J by 2 bases, with 11 bases between. The CDR3 totals 14 residues. This study enrolled people aged 18 to 89 from about two dozen US geographic areas. Cohorts were based on clinical histories the participants reported. Clones were sequenced by immunoSEQ multiplex PCR, and TCRdb holds only the in-frame ones, with some missing. The table records 270,000 or so clones, about 85% of them present only once. The receptor was isolated from a woman in her forties or fifties who had been exposed to COVID-19. The rearrangement links TRBV24-1 to TRBJ1-1; tentatively, D is TRBD1 (6 bases). The sequencing input was PBMCs or T cells enriched from blood (not recorded which). The CDR3, as DNA: TGTGCCACCAGTGCCCTGACAGGAAACACTGAAGCTTTCTTT. This gives the protein CATSALTGNTEAFF.